The clone carrying this T cell receptor (beta chain) was counted at least ten times. These data come from a study of T cells in Graves' hyperthyroidism and ophthalmopathy. CDR3 length: 18 amino acids. V dropped 2 bases and J dropped 3; count of bases not matched to a gene: 10. Germline loops: CDR1 MNHEY, CDR2 SVGAGI. Amplification targeted TCR beta CDR3 regions from RNA transcripts. First-round RT-PCR targeting the TCR CDR3 was performed with the HTBI primer set. TCRdb used MiXCR to reprocess the multiplex PCR reads, holding one entry per CDR3 protein. The sample contains around 450,000 distinct CDR3 sequences, approximately 15% of which appear only once.

The V and J genes are TRBV6-5 and TRBJ2-3; 11 bases are a match to TRBD2. The TCR sequence derives from a woman aged 18-30 years with Graves' hyperthyroidism. Sequenced material: blood. The CDR3 DNA reads as TGTGCCAGCAGTTACCAATACAAAACTAGCGGGAGTACAGATACGCAGTATTTT. Encoded protein: CASSYQYKTSGSTDTQYF.